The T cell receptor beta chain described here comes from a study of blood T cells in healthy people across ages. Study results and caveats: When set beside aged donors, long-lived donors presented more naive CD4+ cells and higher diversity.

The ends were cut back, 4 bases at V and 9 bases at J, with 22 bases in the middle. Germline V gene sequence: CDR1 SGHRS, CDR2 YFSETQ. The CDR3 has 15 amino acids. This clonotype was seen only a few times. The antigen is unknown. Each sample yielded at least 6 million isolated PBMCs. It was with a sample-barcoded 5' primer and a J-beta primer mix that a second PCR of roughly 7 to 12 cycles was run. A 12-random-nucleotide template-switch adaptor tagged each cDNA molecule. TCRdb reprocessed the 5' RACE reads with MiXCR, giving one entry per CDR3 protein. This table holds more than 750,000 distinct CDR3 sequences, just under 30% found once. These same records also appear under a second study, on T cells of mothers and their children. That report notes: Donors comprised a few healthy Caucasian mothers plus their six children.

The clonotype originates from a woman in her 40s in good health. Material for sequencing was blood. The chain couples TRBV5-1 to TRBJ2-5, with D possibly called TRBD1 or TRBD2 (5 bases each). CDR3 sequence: CASSPSGTTSGAQYF. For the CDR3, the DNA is TGCGCCAGCAGCCCCTCCGGGACCACTTCCGGGGCCCAGTACTTC.